This T cell receptor beta chain was obtained from a study of blood T cell repertoires in COVID-19. Across the study: Material from acute and convalescent COVID-19 was sourced from the United States, Italy and Spain. Nucleic acid was either cDNA or gDNA, and it came from T cells, B-cell-depleted T cells, or PBMCs.

Clones were sequenced by immunoSEQ multiplex PCR, and TCRdb holds only the in-frame ones, with some missing. The table records around 190,000 clones, approximately 80% of them present only once. From germline, CDR1 is GTSNPN and CDR2 SVGIG (reference sequence). V lost 0 bases to trimming and J lost 4 bases; unmatched junction nucleotides: 0. The CDR3 has 14 amino acids. The V and J genes are TRBV30 and TRBJ2-1; the match to TRBD2 covers 10 bases. Material: peripheral blood. The clonotype was recovered from a man aged 60-69 years with acute or convalescent COVID-19. The CDR3 region is CAWSVSGRYNEQFF. CDR3 coding DNA: TGTGCCTGGAGTGTTAGCGGGAGGTACAATGAGCAGTTCTTC.